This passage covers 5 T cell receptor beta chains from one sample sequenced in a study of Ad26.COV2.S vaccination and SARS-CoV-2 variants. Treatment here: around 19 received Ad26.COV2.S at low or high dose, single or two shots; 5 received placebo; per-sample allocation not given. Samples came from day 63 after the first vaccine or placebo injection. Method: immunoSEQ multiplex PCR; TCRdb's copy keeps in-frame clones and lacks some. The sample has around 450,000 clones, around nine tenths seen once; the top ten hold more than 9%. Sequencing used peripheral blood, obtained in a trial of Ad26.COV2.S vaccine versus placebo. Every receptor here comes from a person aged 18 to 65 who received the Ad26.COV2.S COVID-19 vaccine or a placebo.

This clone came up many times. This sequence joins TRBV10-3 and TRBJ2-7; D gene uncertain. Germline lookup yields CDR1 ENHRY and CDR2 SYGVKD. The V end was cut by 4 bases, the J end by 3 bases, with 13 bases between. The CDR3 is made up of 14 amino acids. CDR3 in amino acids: CAISVEGNFYEQYF. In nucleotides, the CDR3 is TGTGCCATCAGTGTGGAAGGGAACTTCTACGAGCAGTACTTC.

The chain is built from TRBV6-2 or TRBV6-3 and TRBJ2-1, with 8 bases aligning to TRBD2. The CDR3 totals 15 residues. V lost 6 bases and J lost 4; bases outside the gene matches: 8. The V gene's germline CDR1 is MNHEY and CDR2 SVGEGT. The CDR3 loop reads CASSSGSWAYNEQFF. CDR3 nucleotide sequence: TGTGCCAGCAGCAGCGGGAGTTGGGCTTACAATGAGCAGTTCTTC.

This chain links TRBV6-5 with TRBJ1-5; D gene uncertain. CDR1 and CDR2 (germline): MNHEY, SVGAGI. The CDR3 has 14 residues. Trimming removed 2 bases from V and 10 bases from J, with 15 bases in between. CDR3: CASSYGQALGPQHF. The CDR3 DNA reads TGTGCCAGCAGTTACGGGCAGGCCCTCGGTCCCCAGCATTTT.

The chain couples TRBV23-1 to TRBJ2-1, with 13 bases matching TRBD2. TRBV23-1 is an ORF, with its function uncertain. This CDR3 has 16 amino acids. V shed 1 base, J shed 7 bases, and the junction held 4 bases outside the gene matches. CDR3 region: CASSQWGLAGSNEQFF. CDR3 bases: TGCGCCAGCAGTCAATGGGGACTAGCGGGGTCAAATGAGCAGTTCTTC.

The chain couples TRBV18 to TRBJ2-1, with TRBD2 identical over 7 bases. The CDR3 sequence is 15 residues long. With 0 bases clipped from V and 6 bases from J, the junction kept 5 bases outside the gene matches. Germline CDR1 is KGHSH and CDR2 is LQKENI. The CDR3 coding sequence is TGTGCCAGCTCACCACCCGGGACTACTACCAATGAGCAGTTCTTC. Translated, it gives CASSPPGTTTNEQFF.